Each of the 20 T cell receptor beta chains below was sequenced from the same sample in a study of chemoradiotherapy in HPV16-positive cancers. TCRdb's table, derived via immunoSEQ multiplex PCR, lists solely in-frame clones and lacks some. The sample includes about 8,400 clones, approximately 72% of them seen just once. The sequenced sample was tumor tissue, obtained from a patient who underwent chemoradiotherapy. The receptor source for this set is a human donor with HPV-associated anogenital cancer.

The V gene is TRBV11-3, the J gene TRBJ1-1; no definite D call. This CDR3 region has 18 residues. The V gene's germline CDR1 is SGHNT and CDR2 YENEEA. V was shortened by 3 bases and J by 4 bases, with 24 bases between the two germline ends. DNA for the CDR3: TGTGCCAGCAGCTTCATCGGAGACCCTAACAACCCGGGCACTGAAGCTTTCTTT. Translating gives CASSFIGDPNNPGTEAFF. The whole variable domain, filled in from reference TRBV11-3 and TRBJ1-1, reads EAGVVQSPRYKIIEKKQPVAFWCNPISGHNTLYWYLQNLGQGPELLIRYENEEAVDDSQLPKDRFSAERLKGVDSTLKIQPAELGDSAVYLCASSFIGDPNNPGTEAFFGQGTRLTVV.

The rearrangement links TRBV12-5 to TRBJ2-1; D unresolved. V lost 0 bases and J 9 bases, leaving 12 bases between the germline ends. The germline V gene has CDR1 LGHNT and CDR2 FRNRAP. The length of the CDR3 is 14 residues. CDR3 nucleotides: TGTGCTAGTGGTTTGGTCGGTGGCCGGAGTGAGCAGTTCTTC. Residues: CASGLVGGRSEQFF.

The rearrangement uses TRBV7-2 and TRBJ1-2; D possibly corresponds to TRBD1 (6 bases). V gave up 4 bases and J gave up 8 bases, with 20 bases separating them. Germline CDR1 SGHTA, CDR2 FQGNSA. CDR3 length equals 15 residues. This CDR3 is CASSYSTGRVDGYTF. In nucleotides, the CDR3 is TGTGCCAGCAGCTACTCGACAGGACGGGTGGACGGCTACACCTTC.

In this sample, this clone turned up once. The chain couples TRBV7-9 to TRBJ2-1; 10 bases are shared with TRBD1. J lost 8 bases, V lost 8 bases, and 12 bases had no gene match. CDR3 size: 15 residues. Germline assignment: CDR1 SEHNR and CDR2 FQNEAQ (reference sequence). The CDR3 loop reads CASYRQGALGHEQFF. CDR3 DNA: TGTGCCAGCTATCGACAGGGGGCGCTGGGACATGAGCAGTTCTTC.

The chain joins TRBV7-9 to TRBJ1-1; 7 bases map to TRBD1. The length of the CDR3 is 15 residues. Germline V lookup: CDR1 SEHNR, CDR2 FQNEAQ (reference sequence). V lost 5 bases to trimming and J lost 3 bases; unmatched junction nucleotides: 9. DNA of the CDR3: TGTGCCAGCAGCCCGCAGGGGGGGCCTGACACTGAAGCTTTCTTT. This gives the protein CASSPQGGPDTEAFF.

V usage is TRBV2 and J usage is TRBJ2-2; no clear D gene. V was trimmed by 6 bases and J by 3 bases, leaving 11 bases between them. The CDR3 is 14 amino acids. CDR1 is SNHLY, CDR2 FYNNEI, per germline. The DNA for the CDR3 is TGTGCCAGCAGAGTCATCGGACACACCGGGGAGCTGTTTTTT. Translating it yields CASRVIGHTGELFF.

CDR3 protein: CASSQGLSPPLYGYTF. CDR3 DNA: TGTGCCAGCAGTCAGGGACTTTCACCCCCCCTCTATGGCTACACCTTC. The rearrangement links TRBV13 to TRBJ1-2; D perhaps matches TRBD1 (5 bases). CDR1 and CDR2 (germline): PRHDT, FYEKMQ (reference sequence). Deletions cut 6 bases from V and 4 bases from J, with 21 bases between. CDR3 length: 16 amino acids.

V usage is TRBV7-8 and J usage is TRBJ1-2, with D hard to call. The CDR3 is 14 amino acids. Germline-derived CDR1 and CDR2 are SGHVS and FQNEAQ. V was shortened by 6 bases and J by 0 bases, with 11 bases between the two germline ends. The DNA for the CDR3 is TGTGCCAGCAGGTTCCCCAGGTCTAACTATGGCTACACCTTC. Encoded protein: CASRFPRSNYGYTF.

CDR3 protein: CASSSAQGSGRGSQYF. The CDR3 nucleotides are TGTGCCAGCAGCTCGGCCCAGGGTAGCGGGAGAGGGTCCCAGTACTTC. This rearrangement joins TRBV7-6 to TRBJ2-5; 9 bases fit TRBD2. The J segment lost 9 bases and the V segment lost 4 bases, leaving 15 bases of the junction unmatched. CDR3 length: 16 amino acids. The V gene's germline CDR1 is SGHVS and CDR2 FNYEAQ.

The chain employs TRBV18 and TRBJ2-1, with D possibly matching TRBD2 (5 bases). V was trimmed by 6 bases and J by 0 bases, leaving 9 bases between them. The CDR3 loop spans 14 amino acids. CDR1 is KGHSH and CDR2 is LQKENI in the germline V gene. The CDR3 DNA reads as TGTGCCAGCTCCGGGGAGCGCTCCTACAATGAGCAGTTCTTC. This codes for CASSGERSYNEQFF.

V gene TRBV29-1 combines with J gene TRBJ1-2; 12 positions agree with TRBD1. This CDR3 is built from 13 residues. Trimming at V came to 6 bases and at J to 6 bases, leaving 5 bases not matched to a gene. The germline CDR1 and CDR2 sequences are SQVTM and ANQGSEA. CDR3 sequence (DNA): TGCAGCGTACCGGGACAGGGGGCTGATGGCTACACCTTC. Protein: CSVPGQGADGYTF.

The CDR3 region is CAWSGRGLLAYGYTF. In nucleotides, the CDR3 is TGTGCCTGGAGTGGTAGGGGGCTCTTAGCCTATGGCTACACCTTC. The chain couples TRBV30 to TRBJ1-2, with TRBD1 matching over 7 bases. V was pared by 1 base and J by 4 bases, with 9 bases of the junction left unmatched. The CDR3 spans 15 residues. Germline CDR1 and CDR2: GTSNPN and SVGIG (reference sequence).

Only one count was recorded for this clone. V is TRBV28 and J is TRBJ2-5, with 7 bases aligning to TRBD1. With 7 bases clipped from V and 5 bases from J, the junction kept 4 bases outside the gene matches. The CDR3 has 12 amino acids. Germline V gene data show CDR1 as MDHEN and CDR2 as SYDVKM. The CDR3 DNA is TGTGCCAGCACCACAGGGGCTGAGACCCAGTACTTC. It specifies CASTTGAETQYF.

The rearrangement links TRBV6-1 to TRBJ2-2; D not resolved. V was clipped by 2 bases and J by 5 bases, with 6 bases between them. The CDR3 has 13 residues. Looked up from germline, CDR1 is MNHNS and CDR2 is SASEGT. The CDR3 nucleotides are TGTGCCAGCAGTGAATGGGAAACCGGGGAGCTGTTTTTT. It specifies CASSEWETGELFF.

This chain links TRBV15 with TRBJ1-2, with TRBD1 matching 7 bases. Germline CDR1 reads LNHNV; CDR2 reads YYDKDF (reference sequence). The V segment lost 3 bases and the J segment 7 bases; nucleotides outside the gene matches: 14. The CDR3 spans 16 residues. DNA for the CDR3: TGTGCCACCAGCAGGGACAACAGGGGACATCAGGGTGGCTACACCTTC. Protein product: CATSRDNRGHQGGYTF.

A few counts support this clone. The rearrangement uses TRBV5-1 and TRBJ2-3, with TRBD2 as a possible D gene (5 bases). Germline assignment: CDR1 SGHRS and CDR2 YFSETQ. The CDR3 totals 12 residues. V gave up 5 bases and J gave up 3 bases, with 7 bases separating them. CDR3 in DNA: TGCGCCAGCAGAAGGGAGACAGATACGCAGTATTTT. Translating gives CASRRETDTQYF.

This clone was seen more than once but under ten times. The chain joins TRBV5-4 to TRBJ1-2; D perhaps matches TRBD1 (6 bases). Germline-derived CDR1 and CDR2 are SGHNT and YYREEE (reference sequence). Trimming left V 5 bases short and J 2 bases short, with 10 bases between. This CDR3 has 13 amino acids. The CDR3 region is CASSRQENYGYTF. DNA of the CDR3: TGTGCCAGCAGTCGACAGGAAAACTATGGCTACACCTTC.

The sample holds a few counts of this clone. The chain employs TRBV4-3 and TRBJ1-1, with 9 bases matching TRBD1. Looked up from germline, CDR1 is LGHNA and CDR2 is YSLEER. With 1 base clipped from V and 2 bases from J, the junction kept 5 bases outside the gene matches. This CDR3 contains 16 residues. For the CDR3, the DNA is TGCGCCAGCAGCCAAGGGGTGACAGGGGGTAACACTGAAGCTTTCTTT. Protein: CASSQGVTGGNTEAFF.

This chain joins TRBV10-3 and TRBJ2-3; perhaps D is TRBD1 or TRBD2 (6 bases each). This CDR3 comprises 16 residues. V lost 0 bases and J lost 4, with 14 bases in between. In germline, CDR1 is ENHRY, CDR2 SYGVKD. This chain's CDR3 is CAISESKGGRADTQYF. CDR3 in DNA: TGTGCCATCAGTGAGTCAAAGGGGGGCCGCGCAGATACGCAGTATTTT.

A few counts support this clone. The chain carries TRBV13 and TRBJ1-4; D is undetermined. The CDR3 is made up of 17 amino acids. The ends were cut back, 5 bases at V and 5 bases at J, with 21 bases in the middle. Germline loops: CDR1 PRHDT, CDR2 FYEKMQ (reference sequence). The CDR3 DNA sequence: TGTGCCAGCAGCCGCGTGTTGTCCAAGGAGGACAATGAAAAACTGTTTTTT. Its protein is CASSRVLSKEDNEKLFF.